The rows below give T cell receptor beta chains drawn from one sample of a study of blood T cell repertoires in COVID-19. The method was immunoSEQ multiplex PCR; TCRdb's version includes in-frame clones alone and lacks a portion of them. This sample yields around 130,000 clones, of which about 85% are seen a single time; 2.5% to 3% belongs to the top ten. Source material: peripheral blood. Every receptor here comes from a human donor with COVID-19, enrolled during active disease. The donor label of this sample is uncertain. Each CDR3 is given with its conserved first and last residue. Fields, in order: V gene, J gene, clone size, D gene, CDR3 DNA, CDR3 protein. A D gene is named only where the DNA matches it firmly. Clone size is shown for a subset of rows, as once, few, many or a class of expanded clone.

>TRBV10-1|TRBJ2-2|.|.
TGCGCCAGCAGTAGGCAGGTGGCCACCGGGGAGCTGTTTTTT
CASSRQVATGELFF
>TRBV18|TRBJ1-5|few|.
TGTGCCAGCTCACCACCGGGGGAGGGGTATAGCAATCAGCCCCAGCATTTT
CASSPPGEGYSNQPQHF
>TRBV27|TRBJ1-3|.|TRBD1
TGTGCCAGCAGTTTAACAGGGGGATTTGGAAACACCATATATTTT
CASSLTGGFGNTIYF
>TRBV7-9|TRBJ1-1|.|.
TGTGCCAGCAGCCGTGGGTGGGGGCCGAACACTGAAGCTTTCTTT
CASSRGWGPNTEAFF
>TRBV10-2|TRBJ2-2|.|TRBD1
TGCGCCAGCAGACCACGGGACAGGGGGCCGGGGGAGCTGTTTTTT
CASRPRDRGPGELFF
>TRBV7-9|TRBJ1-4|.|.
TGTGCCAGCAGCTCCCTTGTAGAAAAACTGTTTTTT
CASSSLVEKLFF
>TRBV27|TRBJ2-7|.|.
TGTGCCAGCAGTTCTTACTACGAGCAGTACTTC
CASSSYYEQYF
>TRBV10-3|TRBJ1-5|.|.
TGTGCCATCAGTCCCGGGGGGCCCTATAGCAATCAGCCCCAGCATTTT
CAISPGGPYSNQPQHF
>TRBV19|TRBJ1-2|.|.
TGTGCCAGTAGTATCGGAACAGGGAATGGCTACACCTTC
CASSIGTGNGYTF
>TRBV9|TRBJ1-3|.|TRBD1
TGTGCCAGCAGCGACCCGGGACAGGGGCTGGGCATATATTTT
CASSDPGQGLGIYF
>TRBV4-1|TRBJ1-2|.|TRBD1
TGCGCCAGCAGCCATTCGGACAGGTTGAACTATGGCTACACCTTC
CASSHSDRLNYGYTF
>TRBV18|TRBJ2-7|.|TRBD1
TGTGCCAGCTCACCTCCGGGACAGGGGTTGTACGAGCAGTACTTC
CASSPPGQGLYEQYF
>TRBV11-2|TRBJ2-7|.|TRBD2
TGTGCCAGCAGCTTTACTAGCGGGAGGGCCTACGAGCAGTACTTC
CASSFTSGRAYEQYF
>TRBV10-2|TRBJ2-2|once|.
TGCGCCAGCAGGACAGCCGGTACCGGGGAGCTGTTTTTT
CASRTAGTGELFF
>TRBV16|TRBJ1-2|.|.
TGTGCCAGCAGCCCCCCCCGGCAGGTGGCTGGCTACACCTTC
CASSPPRQVAGYTF
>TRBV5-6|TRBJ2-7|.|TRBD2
TGTGCCAGCAGCTCTGGGACTAGCGGGGGGGCGAGATACGAGCAGTACTTC
CASSSGTSGGARYEQYF
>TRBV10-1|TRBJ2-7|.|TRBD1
TGCGCCAGAATGAGGGGGCGAAAAAACGAGCAGTACTTC
CARMRGRKNEQYF
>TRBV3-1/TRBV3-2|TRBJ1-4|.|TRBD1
TGTGCCAGCAGCCAAGATCTCATGAGACAGGGGGGCCGATATGGCGAAAAACTGTTTTTT
CASSQDLMRQGGRYGEKLFF
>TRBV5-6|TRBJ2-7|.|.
TGTGCCAGCAGCTTGGGTGGCCCAAGCTCCTACGAGCAGTACTTC
CASSLGGPSSYEQYF
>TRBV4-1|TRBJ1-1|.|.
TGCGCCAGCAGCCAAGATCCGGGGAGTGAAGCTTTCTTT
CASSQDPGSEAFF
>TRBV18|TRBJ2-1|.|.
TGTGCCAGCTCACAAAATACAGAAACTGAGCAGTTCTTC
CASSQNTETEQFF
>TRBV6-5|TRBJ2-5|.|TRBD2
TGTGCCAGCAGCTTTAGCGGGGGGCTCCAAGAGACCCAGTACTTC
CASSFSGGLQETQYF
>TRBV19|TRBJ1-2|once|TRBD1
TGTGCCAGTAGTATCCTGACAGGGGAGTATGGCTACACCTTC
CASSILTGEYGYTF
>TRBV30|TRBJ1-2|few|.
TGTGCCTGGAGTGTACTGACAGTCTCCTATGGCTACACCTTC
CAWSVLTVSYGYTF
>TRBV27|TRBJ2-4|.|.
TGTGCCAGCAGTTTAGGGCCACAAAACATTCAGTACTTC
CASSLGPQNIQYF
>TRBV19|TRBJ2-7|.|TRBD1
TGTGCCAGTAGCCCCTCAGGGGGCGGAGGATACGAGCAGTACTTC
CASSPSGGGGYEQYF
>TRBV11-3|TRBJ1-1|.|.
TGTGCCAGCAGCCTGGACAGAGGCGAAAAAGCTTTCTTT
CASSLDRGEKAFF
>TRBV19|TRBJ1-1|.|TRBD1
TGTGCCAGTACACCTTCAGGGGGCAAGACTGAAGCTTTCTTT
CASTPSGGKTEAFF
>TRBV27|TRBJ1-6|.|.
TGTGCCAGCAGCCTCGAGGGGGATTCACCCCTCCACTTT
CASSLEGDSPLHF
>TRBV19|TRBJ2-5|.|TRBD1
TGTGCCAGTAGTATAATGGGCAGGGGGCAAGAGACCCAGTACTTC
CASSIMGRGQETQYF
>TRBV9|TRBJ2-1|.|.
TGTGCCAGCAGCGTAGGGTCTAGCCTACACAATGAGCAGTTCTTC
CASSVGSSLHNEQFF
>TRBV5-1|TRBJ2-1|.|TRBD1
TGCGCCAGCAGCTGGGGACAGGGGGAGGATGAGCAGTTCTTC
CASSWGQGEDEQFF
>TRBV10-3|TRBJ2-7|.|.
TGTGCCACTAGGGACATCCGAACCTACGAGCAGTACTTC
CATRDIRTYEQYF
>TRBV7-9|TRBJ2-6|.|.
TGTGCCAGCAGCTTTCCGGGACGGACAGTCTCTGGGGCCAACGTCCTGACTTTC
CASSFPGRTVSGANVLTF
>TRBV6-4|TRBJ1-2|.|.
TGTGCCAGCAGTGACTCCGGAGGGAGCGGCTACACCTTC
CASSDSGGSGYTF
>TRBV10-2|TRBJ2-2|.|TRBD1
TGCGCCAGCAGTGGGAACAGGGGGCCCGGGGAGCTGTTTTTT
CASSGNRGPGELFF
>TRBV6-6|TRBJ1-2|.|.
TGTGCCAGCAGCCTCGTCTATGGCTACACCTTC
CASSLVYGYTF
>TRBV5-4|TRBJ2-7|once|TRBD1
TGTGCCAGCAGCTGGGACAGGGGGGCTTACGAGCAGTACTTC
CASSWDRGAYEQYF
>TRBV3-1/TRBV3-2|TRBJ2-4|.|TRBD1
TGTGCCAGCAGCCAAAATAGGGGGCTGAACATTCAGTACTTC
CASSQNRGLNIQYF
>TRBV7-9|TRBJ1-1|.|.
TGTGCCAGCAGCTTAATCGGGGGAGGTGAAGCTTTCTTT
CASSLIGGGEAFF
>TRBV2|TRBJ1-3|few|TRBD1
TGTGCCAGCAGTGATCGGGGCCTCAGGGGGAACACCATATATTTT
CASSDRGLRGNTIYF
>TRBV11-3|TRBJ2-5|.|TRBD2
TGTGCCAGCAGCTTAACGACGGGGGGTCAAGAGACCCAGTACTTC
CASSLTTGGQETQYF
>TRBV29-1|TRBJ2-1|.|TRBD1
TGCAGCGTTGAAGATCCAGGGGGCGCGGAAAATGAGCAGTTCTTC
CSVEDPGGAENEQFF
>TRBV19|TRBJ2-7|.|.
TGTGCCAGTAGTTCCCATTTATCCGACGGGAAATACGAGCAGTACTTC
CASSSHLSDGKYEQYF
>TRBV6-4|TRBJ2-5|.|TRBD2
TGTGCCAGCAGTGTGACTAGCGGGTACCAAGAGACCCAGTACTTC
CASSVTSGYQETQYF
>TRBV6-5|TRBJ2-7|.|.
TGTGCCAGCACAAGGGTTGGGGGGTACGAGCAGTACTTC
CASTRVGGYEQYF
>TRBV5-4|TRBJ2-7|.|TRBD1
TGTGCCAGCAGCTGGACTGACAGGGGCTACGAGCAGTACTTC
CASSWTDRGYEQYF
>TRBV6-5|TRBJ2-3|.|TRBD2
TGTGCCAGTAAGCCGCGGGGGGGCAAGGATACGCAGTATTTT
CASKPRGGKDTQYF
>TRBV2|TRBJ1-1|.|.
TGTGCCAGCAGTGCTCTCCAGTCGTTAACTGAAGCTTTCTTT
CASSALQSLTEAFF
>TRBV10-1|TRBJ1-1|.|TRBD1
TGCGCCAGCAGCCGGGACAGGGACACTGAAGCTTTCTTT
CASSRDRDTEAFF
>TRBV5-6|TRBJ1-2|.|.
TGTGCCAGCAGCCCTGGACGGACTGACGCTTATGGCTACACCTTC
CASSPGRTDAYGYTF
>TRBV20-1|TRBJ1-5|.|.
TGCAGTGCTAGTCGGGGTTCCAATCAGCCCCAGCATTTT
CSASRGSNQPQHF
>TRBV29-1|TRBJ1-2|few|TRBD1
TGCAGCGTTGGGGGACAGGGGGGCTACACCTTC
CSVGGQGGYTF
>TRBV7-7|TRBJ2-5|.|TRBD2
TGTGCTAGCAGCTCCGGGACTAGCGGACAAGAGACCCAGTACTTC
CASSSGTSGQETQYF
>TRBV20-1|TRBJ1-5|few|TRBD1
TGCAGTGCTAGTTTCCCAAGGGGACAGGGGGCTTTTCAGCCCCAGCATTTT
CSASFPRGQGAFQPQHF